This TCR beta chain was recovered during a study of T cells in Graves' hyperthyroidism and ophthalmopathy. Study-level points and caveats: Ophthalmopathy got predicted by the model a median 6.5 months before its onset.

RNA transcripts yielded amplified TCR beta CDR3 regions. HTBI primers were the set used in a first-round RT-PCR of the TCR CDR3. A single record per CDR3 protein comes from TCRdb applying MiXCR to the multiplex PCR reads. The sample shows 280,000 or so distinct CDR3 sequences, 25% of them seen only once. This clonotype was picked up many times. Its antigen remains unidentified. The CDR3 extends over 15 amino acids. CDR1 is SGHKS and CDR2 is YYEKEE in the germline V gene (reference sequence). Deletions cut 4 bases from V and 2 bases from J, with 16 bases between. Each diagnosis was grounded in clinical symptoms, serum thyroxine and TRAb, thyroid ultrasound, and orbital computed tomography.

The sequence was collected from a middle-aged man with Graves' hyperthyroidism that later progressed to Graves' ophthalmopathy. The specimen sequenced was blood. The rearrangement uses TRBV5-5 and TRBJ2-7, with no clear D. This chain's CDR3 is CASSLDPGAAYEQYF. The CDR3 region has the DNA TGTGCCAGCAGCCTGGACCCCGGCGCAGCCTACGAGCAGTACTTC.